This TCR beta chain derives from a study of blood T cell repertoires in COVID-19. About the study: Spain, Italy and the United States supplied samples that represented acute and convalescent COVID-19. Nucleic acid was either cDNA or gDNA, and it came from T cells, B-cell-depleted T cells, or PBMCs.

V was pared by 6 bases and J by 6 bases, with 10 bases of the junction left unmatched. CDR1 is SGHTS and CDR2 is YDEGEE in the germline V gene. The CDR3 has 17 amino acids. Under the authors' procedure: It was from reference gene primer amplification that nucleated cell counts were estimated. TCRdb's copy holds only in-frame clones and misses some; the assay was immunoSEQ multiplex PCR. D and trimming were read from the DNA, whereas the V and J calls and clone size are those reported in that table. The sample lists under 300,000 clones, about nine tenths occurring once. The chain employs TRBV5-8 and TRBJ2-2; the match to TRBD2 covers 14 bases. This receptor was taken from a young man who had recovered from COVID-19. Sample: peripheral blood. In DNA, the CDR3 is TGTGCCAGCACTTCCCTTGGGACTAGCGGGGGCCCCGGGGAGCTGTTTTTT. It translates to CASTSLGTSGGPGELFF.